These 24 T cell receptor beta chains came from one sample sequenced in a study of blood T cell repertoires in COVID-19. TCRdb's copy holds only in-frame clones and misses some; the assay was immunoSEQ multiplex PCR. The table has about 480,000 clones, less than 90% seen once; the top ten hold about 8%. Sequencing was carried out using peripheral blood. All receptors derive from a woman in her forties or fifties with COVID-19, enrolled during active disease.

The CDR3 region is CASSLSAGTGGRGYTF. The CDR3 DNA is TGTGCCAGCAGTTTATCTGCCGGGACAGGGGGCCGTGGCTACACCTTC. The chain employs TRBV27 and TRBJ1-2; 12 bases are a match to TRBD1. The J segment lost 7 bases and the V segment lost 0 bases, leaving 6 bases of the junction unmatched. Per the germline V gene, CDR1 is MNHEY and CDR2 is SMNVEV (reference sequence). There are 16 residues in the CDR3.

This clone was observed once. This rearrangement joins TRBV9 to TRBJ1-1, with a tentative D call TRBD1 (6 bases). The germline V gene has CDR1 SGDLS and CDR2 YYNGEE. The CDR3 runs to 14 residues. With 2 bases removed from V and 6 bases from J, the gap between germline ends came to 14 bases. CDR3 amino acids: CASSVLSQGSEAFF. For the CDR3, the DNA is TGTGCCAGCAGCGTCCTCTCACAGGGATCTGAAGCTTTCTTT.

In its sample, this clone was seen once. This chain joins TRBV28 and TRBJ2-1; 9 bases fit TRBD2. CDR1 and CDR2 (germline): MDHEN, SYDVKM. V was pared by 7 bases and J by 2 bases, with 12 bases of the junction left unmatched. This CDR3 is 17 amino acids long. Written as DNA, the CDR3 is TGTGCCAGCACTTCGACGCGGGGGGGACAAACCTACAATGAGCAGTTCTTC. It codes for CASTSTRGGQTYNEQFF.

The chain employs TRBV6-4 and TRBJ1-6; D perhaps matches TRBD1 (5 bases). Germline V gives CDR1 MRHNA, CDR2 SNTAGT. Trimming took 3 bases from V and 7 from J, leaving 13 bases between them. The CDR3 sequence is 15 residues long. In DNA, the CDR3 is TGTGCCAGCAGTGAGATGGGGCGGGGAAATTCACCCCTCCACTTT. This translates into CASSEMGRGNSPLHF.

The V and J genes are TRBV30 and TRBJ1-2, with 7 nucleotides matching TRBD1. V gave up 0 bases and J gave up 7 bases; unmatched junction bases: 5. The germline gives CDR1 GTSNPN, CDR2 SVGIG (reference sequence). The CDR3 sequence is 13 residues long. The CDR3 bases are TGTGCCTGGAGTGTACAGGGGAGTCTTGGCTACACCTTC. This gives the protein CAWSVQGSLGYTF.

The chain has TRBV29-1 and TRBJ1-1; 9 bases fit TRBD1. V was pared by 8 bases and J by 5 bases, with 15 bases of the junction left unmatched. CDR1 is SQVTM and CDR2 is ANQGSEA in the germline V gene. CDR3 size: 15 residues. CDR3 in DNA: TGCAGCACCCAGGGATTGACGGACAGGGGAACTGAAGCTTTCTTT. This translates into CSTQGLTDRGTEAFF.

The CDR3 protein is CASSTRFGNSPLHF. In DNA form, the CDR3 reads TGTGCCAGTAGTACCAGGTTTGGGAATTCACCCCTCCACTTT. The rearrangement links TRBV19 to TRBJ1-6, with unresolved D. Deletions cut 4 bases from V and 7 bases from J, with 11 bases between. CDR1 and CDR2 from the germline V gene are LNHDA and SQIVND (reference sequence). There are 14 residues in the CDR3.

The rearrangement links TRBV30 to TRBJ1-6; D remains unclear. CDR3 length: 13 amino acids. Trimming took 4 bases from V and 0 from J, leaving 4 bases between them. The germline V gene encodes CDR1 GTSNPN and CDR2 SVGIG (reference sequence). The CDR3 DNA is TGTGCCTGGATGAGCTCCTATAATTCACCCCTCCACTTT. Encoded protein: CAWMSSYNSPLHF.

The chain joins TRBV5-5 to TRBJ2-1, with TRBD2 identical over 10 bases. V lost 4 bases, J lost 6 bases, and 7 bases stayed unmatched. The length of the CDR3 is 15 residues. Germline V CDR1 and CDR2: SGHKS, YYEKEE (reference sequence). The CDR3 DNA follows: TGTGCCAGCAGCCGTCTAGCGGGGGCGAGCAATGAGCAGTTCTTC. It encodes CASSRLAGASNEQFF.

The V and J genes are TRBV6-5 and TRBJ2-3, with 12 bases identical to TRBD2. The CDR3 has 15 amino acids. Germline trimming cut 6 bases from V and 4 bases from J; bases unmatched to any gene: 5. Germline V gene sequence: CDR1 MNHEY, CDR2 SVGAGI. In nucleotides, the CDR3 is TGTGCCAGCAGGACAACTAGCGGGGGGTCAGATACGCAGTATTTT. Translation gives CASRTTSGGSDTQYF.

Written as DNA, the CDR3 is TGCAGCGTCGCAATGAGGACAGTCTATGGCTACACCTTC. Protein: CSVAMRTVYGYTF. This rearrangement joins TRBV29-1 to TRBJ1-2; maybe TRBD1 (6 bases). CDR3 length equals 13 residues. V gave up 6 bases and J gave up 4 bases, with 15 bases separating them. CDR1 SQVTM and CDR2 ANQGSEA come from the germline V gene.

The chain combines TRBV30 with TRBJ2-1; no clear D. CDR1 and CDR2 from the germline V gene are GTSNPN and SVGIG (reference sequence). There are 15 residues in the CDR3. V was clipped by 0 bases and J by 0 bases, with 9 bases between them. The CDR3 DNA is TGTGCCTGGAGTGTGCCCACTTACTCCTACAATGAGCAGTTCTTC. Protein product: CAWSVPTYSYNEQFF.

This clone was seen a few times. The rearrangement uses TRBV20-1 and TRBJ2-1; a weak D match, TRBD2 (6 bases). The CDR3 has 16 amino acids. The germline V gene has CDR1 DFQATT and CDR2 SNEGSKA (reference sequence). Trimming removed 3 bases from V and 6 bases from J, with 21 bases in between. The CDR3 DNA follows: TGCAGTGCTAGTCGATGGGCGGGAACCGACACCAATGAGCAGTTCTTC. Its translation is CSASRWAGTDTNEQFF.

This chain joins TRBV6-1 and TRBJ2-3, with 7 bases that match TRBD2. The CDR3 sequence is 15 residues long. Germline V gene lookup returns CDR1 MNHNS and CDR2 SASEGT. With 2 bases clipped from V and 5 bases from J, the junction kept 7 bases outside the gene matches. The CDR3 protein is CASSESAGRGDTQYF. The CDR3 nucleotides read TGTGCCAGCAGTGAATCGGCAGGGAGGGGAGATACGCAGTATTTT.

The chain employs TRBV13 and TRBJ2-7; perhaps TRBD1 as D (6 bases). The germline V gene has CDR1 PRHDT and CDR2 FYEKMQ (reference sequence). The CDR3 runs 15 residues. The V and J ends lost 2 bases and 3 bases respectively, with 14 bases between them. The CDR3 bases are TGTGCCAGCAGCTTAACTCCGGACAGAGACTACGAGCAGTACTTC. Protein sequence: CASSLTPDRDYEQYF.

Remarks on this clone: Other DNA sequences in the same sample also yield this CDR3. The genes are TRBV3-1 (or the pseudogene TRBV3-2) and TRBJ1-4; no clear D. Germline V lookup: CDR1 LGHDT, CDR2 YNNKEL (reference sequence). The CDR3 runs 13 residues. V dropped 1 base and J dropped 7 bases, with 7 bases sitting between them. CDR3 protein: CASSQGAGEKLFF. The CDR3 nucleotides read TGTGCCAGCAGCCAAGGGGCAGGTGAAAAACTGTTTTTT.

This rearrangement joins TRBV4-1 to TRBJ1-4, with a weak D call TRBD1 (6 bases). Trimming left V 0 bases short and J 4 bases short, with 9 bases between. Germline lookup yields CDR1 MGHRA and CDR2 YSYEKL. There are 15 residues in the CDR3. The CDR3 DNA sequence: TGCGCCAGCAGCCAAGAAAACAGGGTTAATGAAAAACTGTTTTTT. The encoded protein is CASSQENRVNEKLFF.

The J gene is TRBJ2-3, the V gene TRBV7-3; D call uncertain. CDR1 SGHTA and CDR2 FQGTGA come from the germline V gene. The CDR3 extends over 15 amino acids. Trimming stripped 2 bases from V and 1 base from J, with 10 bases between. CDR3 region: CASSLRPRGTDTQYF. In nucleotides, the CDR3 is TGTGCCAGCAGCTTACGCCCCCGAGGCACAGATACGCAGTATTTT.

V and J are TRBV7-2 and TRBJ1-1; D is possibly TRBD1 (5 bases). V was pared by 6 bases and J by 1 base, with 12 bases between. The CDR3 spans 14 residues. Germline-derived CDR1 and CDR2 are SGHTA and FQGNSA. CDR3 residues: CASSQQGQNTEAFF. CDR3 coding DNA: TGTGCCAGCAGTCAACAAGGACAGAACACTGAAGCTTTCTTT.

The chain recombines TRBV11-1 with TRBJ2-2; perhaps TRBD2 as D (5 bases). Germline V gene lookup returns CDR1 SGHAT and CDR2 FQDESV (reference sequence). The CDR3 contains 14 residues. V lost 3 bases and J lost 7, with 12 bases in between. Here the CDR3 reads CASSLRQGGGELFF. The CDR3 DNA sequence: TGTGCCAGCAGCTTGAGGCAAGGAGGCGGGGAGCTGTTTTTT. Supplemented by reference TRBV11-1 and TRBJ2-2, the full variable domain reads EAEVAQSPRYKITEKSQAVAFWCDPISGHATLYWYRQILGQGPELLVQFQDESVVDDSQLPKDRFSAERLKGVDSTLKIQPAELGDSAMYLCASSLRQGGGELFFGEGSRLTVL.

The V gene is TRBV5-4, the J gene TRBJ1-1; perhaps TRBD1 as D (5 bases). The germline V and J ends were trimmed by 5 bases and 3 bases, with 14 bases remaining between them. CDR1 and CDR2 (germline): SGHNT, YYREEE (reference sequence). There are 14 residues in the CDR3. In nucleotides, the CDR3 is TGTGCCAGCAGGACCGGGACGGGGGACACTGAAGCTTTCTTT. This sequence encodes CASRTGTGDTEAFF.

This clone was detected once. V is TRBV7-2 and J is TRBJ1-2; possible D gene TRBD1, 6 bases. The CDR3 contains 15 residues. Germline CDR1 SGHTA, CDR2 FQGNSA. The V end was cut by 5 bases, the J end by 3 bases, with 16 bases between. DNA of the CDR3: TGTGCCAGCAGCCCTCAGGACAGCTTATACTATGGCTACACCTTC. This translates into CASSPQDSLYYGYTF.

This rearrangement joins TRBV6-5 to TRBJ1-4, with TRBD1 identical over 10 bases. V lost 3 bases and J lost 8; bases outside the gene matches: 6. Germline V CDR1 and CDR2: MNHEY, SVGAGI. CDR3 length equals 15 residues. The CDR3 loop is CASSYRQGAKEKLFF. CDR3 DNA sequence: TGTGCCAGCAGTTATAGACAGGGGGCAAAGGAAAAACTGTTTTTT.

The chain carries TRBV12-3 or TRBV12-4 and TRBJ2-1; D is perhaps TRBD2 (5 bases). The V end lost 4 bases, the J end lost 7 bases, and 11 bases lay between the germline ends. The CDR3 loop spans 13 amino acids. The DNA of the CDR3 is TGTGCCAGCAGTTGGAGCGGCGTAAATGAGCAGTTCTTC. Amino acid sequence: CASSWSGVNEQFF.